This T cell receptor (beta chain) was recorded in a study of cytomegalovirus exposure and HLA in healthy donors. Study in general: There were 117 million unique TCR beta sequences, drawn from roughly 200 million T cells, in an earlier analysis. Study observations and caveats: Most TCR beta V segments were productive about 90% or about 30% of the time in an earlier analysis. A later analysis found TCR association rates differed by HLA locus, highest for DRB1 and lowest for HLA-C. Available immune exposure information covered CMV serostatus only.

CDR3 size: 15 residues. The V segment lost 3 bases and the J segment 6 bases; nucleotides outside the gene matches: 9. CDR1 is SGHNT and CDR2 is YYREEE in the germline V gene (reference sequence). PCR used 60 Vbeta primers and 13 Jbeta primers. Using immunoSEQ multiplex PCR, the repertoire was profiled, and TCRdb retains in-frame clones only, with some absent. The table includes 200,000 to 250,000 clones, approximately 80% detected once. In regard to this clone: Its antigen remains unidentified.

Sequenced: PBMCs. The TCR sequence derives from a girl between 5 and 17 years old in good health and CMV-seronegative. The chain employs TRBV5-4 and TRBJ2-1, with TRBD2 identical over 7 bases. The CDR3 here is CASSYPSGVRNEQFF. CDR3 bases: TGTGCCAGCAGCTACCCAAGCGGGGTACGCAATGAGCAGTTCTTC.